This TCR beta chain was documented in a study of blood T cell repertoires in COVID-19. Study at large: Samples of COVID-19 (acute and convalescent) were obtained from the United States, Italy and Spain. Nucleic acid was either cDNA or gDNA, and it came from T cells, B-cell-depleted T cells, or PBMCs.

As processed by the authors: Scientists estimated how many nucleated cells there were by amplifying reference gene primers. Clones were sequenced by immunoSEQ multiplex PCR, and TCRdb holds only the in-frame ones, with some missing. The D gene and trimming were derived from the DNA, and the V and J assignments and clone size from that table. The sample has some 240,000 clones, around 80% seen once. This CDR3 has 17 amino acids. Germline V lookup: CDR1 SGHTA, CDR2 FQGNSA. V was clipped by 5 bases and J by 4 bases, with 21 bases between them. This rearrangement joins TRBV7-2 to TRBJ2-1; TRBD1 might be the D (5 bases). Sequencing input: peripheral blood. The sequence was obtained from a man aged 50 or older with active or convalescent COVID-19. This CDR3 is CASSPAPAGPQYNEQFF. The CDR3, as DNA: TGTGCCAGCAGCCCCGCCCCAGCAGGGCCCCAGTACAATGAGCAGTTCTTC. The variable domain in full, completed from reference TRBV7-2 and TRBJ2-1, reads GAGVSQSPSNKVTEKGKDVELRCDPISGHTALYWYRQSLGQGLEFLIYFQGNSAPDKSGLPSDRFSAERTGGSVSTLTIQRTQQEDSAVYLCASSPAPAGPQYNEQFFGPGTRLTVL.